The 22 T cell receptor beta chains below were found in one sample sequenced in a study of blood T cell repertoires in COVID-19. The protocol was immunoSEQ multiplex PCR, while the TCRdb copy is restricted to in-frame clones and leaves out a portion. The table lists nearly 250,000 clones, 90% of them singletons, with over 0.85% in the top ten. Sequenced input: PBMCs or T cells enriched from blood (not recorded which). The receptors come from a man between 45 and 60 years old who had been exposed to COVID-19.

V usage is TRBV27 and J usage is TRBJ1-3; maybe TRBD1 (6 bases). Germline-derived CDR1 and CDR2 are MNHEY and SMNVEV (reference sequence). CDR3 length equals 13 residues. The V end lost 9 bases, the J end lost 2 bases, and 11 bases lay between the germline ends. CDR3 DNA: TGTGCCAGTCAGGGGAGTGCTGGAAACACCATATATTTT. Its translation: CASQGSAGNTIYF.

The chain recombines TRBV4-1 with TRBJ2-7; 7 bases map to TRBD1. The germline gives CDR1 MGHRA, CDR2 YSYEKL. This CDR3 has 13 residues. The ends lost 3 bases at V and 5 bases at J; junction bases unmatched: 4. The CDR3: CASSHRGSHEQYF. CDR3 DNA: TGCGCCAGCAGCCACAGGGGGTCCCACGAGCAGTACTTC.

Remarks on this clone: The junction departs from germline at one end; a sequencing error may be responsible. The rearrangement uses TRBV7-9 and TRBJ2-5; 10 bases map to TRBD2. CDR1 and CDR2 (germline): SEHNR, FQNEAQ (reference sequence). This CDR3 is built from 14 residues. The CDR3 region has the DNA TGTGCCAGCAGTTTAGCGGGAGGCGGGGAGACCCAGTACTTC. It encodes CASSLAGGGETQYF.

This clone was recorded only once. The chain employs TRBV28 and TRBJ2-1; 7 bases align to TRBD2. Germline V gene lookup returns CDR1 MDHEN and CDR2 SYDVKM. V lost 4 bases to trimming and J lost 10 bases; unmatched junction nucleotides: 4. There are 12 residues in the CDR3. The CDR3 region is CASSSTSEEQFF. In DNA, the CDR3 is TGTGCCAGCAGTTCTACTAGCGAGGAGCAGTTCTTC.

The J gene is TRBJ1-5, the V gene TRBV7-8; a weak D match, TRBD1 (5 bases). Trimming pared 7 bases from V and 4 bases from J, leaving 11 bases between. Germline V gene sequence: CDR1 SGHVS, CDR2 FQNEAQ. The CDR3 extends over 13 amino acids. CDR3 loop: CASTTGGNQPQHF. CDR3 coding DNA: TGTGCCAGCACCACGGGGGGAAATCAGCCCCAGCATTTT.

V and J are TRBV11-3 and TRBJ1-4; the D gene is possibly TRBD1 (6 bases). V shed 5 bases and J shed 3 bases, with 16 bases lying between them. The germline gives CDR1 SGHNT, CDR2 YENEEA. CDR3 size: 16 residues. This CDR3 is CASSPSGGRSNEKLFF. Here the CDR3 DNA reads TGTGCCAGCAGCCCGTCGGGGGGGCGATCTAATGAAAAACTGTTTTTT. Together with reference TRBV11-3 and TRBJ1-4, the CDR3 gives the full variable domain: EAGVVQSPRYKIIEKKQPVAFWCNPISGHNTLYWYLQNLGQGPELLIRYENEEAVDDSQLPKDRFSAERLKGVDSTLKIQPAELGDSAVYLCASSPSGGRSNEKLFFGSGTQLSVL.

V gene TRBV29-1 combines with J gene TRBJ2-7; 7 positions agree with TRBD1. V lost 4 bases and J lost 2; bases outside the gene matches: 8. Germline V gene lookup returns CDR1 SQVTM and CDR2 ANQGSEA. The length of the CDR3 is 14 residues. The CDR3 bases are TGCAGCGTTGCCCTGACAGGGTGGACCTACGAGCAGTACTTC. Translated: CSVALTGWTYEQYF.

The chain carries TRBV5-4 and TRBJ2-2; 8 bases align to TRBD1. J lost 9 bases, V lost 3 bases, and 13 bases had no gene match. CDR1 is SGHNT and CDR2 is YYREEE in the germline V gene (reference sequence). This CDR3 contains 16 residues. The DNA of the CDR3 is TGTGCCAGCAGCTCGACCACCGCCAGGGGGCGGCGGGAGCTGTTTTTT. Translation gives CASSSTTARGRRELFF.

This chain joins TRBV7-9 and TRBJ2-7, with TRBD1 as a possible D gene (5 bases). With 1 base removed from V and 7 bases from J, the gap between germline ends came to 5 bases. The CDR3 covers 11 residues. The germline CDR1 and CDR2 sequences are SEHNR and FQNEAQ (reference sequence). The CDR3 is CASSLGTEQYV. The DNA for the CDR3 is TGTGCCAGCAGCTTAGGGACAGAGCAGTACGTC.

The CDR3 nucleotides read TGTGCCAGCAGTCGGACCGGGACAGGGGGTAACACTGAAGCTTTCTTT. This encodes CASSRTGTGGNTEAFF. V usage is TRBV28 and J usage is TRBJ1-1; 11 nucleotides line up with TRBD1. The trim removed 5 bases at V and 2 bases at J, leaving 7 bases unmatched. Germline CDR1 and CDR2: MDHEN and SYDVKM. The CDR3 is 16 residues long. The full variable domain, its missing parts supplied by reference TRBV28 and TRBJ1-1, is DVKVTQSSRYLVKRTGEKVFLECVQDMDHENMFWYRQDPGLGLRLIYFSYDVKMKEKGDIPEGYSVSREKKERFSLILESASTNQTSMYLCASSRTGTGGNTEAFFGQGTRLTVV.

The chain carries TRBV5-6 and TRBJ2-5, with 13 bases identical to TRBD2. V shed 4 bases and J 5 bases; nucleotides not matched to a gene: 17. Germline CDR1 and CDR2: SGHDT and YYEEEE. This CDR3 is 19 amino acids long. CDR3 in amino acids: CASSPFLTSGRSAGETQYF. Written as DNA, the CDR3 is TGTGCCAGCAGCCCTTTTCTGACTAGCGGGAGGTCGGCGGGTGAGACCCAGTACTTC.

Remarks on this clone: Compared with germline, one end of the junction differs, possibly owing to a read error. This chain links TRBV5-1 with TRBJ2-3; 8 bases line up with TRBD1. The length of the CDR3 is 15 residues. Germline V gene lookup returns CDR1 SGHRS and CDR2 YFSETQ. Here the CDR3 DNA reads TGCGCCAGCTGCTTCAGGGGGCCTGGCACAGATACGCAGTATTTT. Translation gives CASCFRGPGTDTQYF.

This sequence joins TRBV5-6 and TRBJ2-7, with D unresolved. The CDR3 is 11 amino acids. Trimming removed 5 bases from V and 4 bases from J, with 7 bases in between. In germline, CDR1 is SGHDT, CDR2 YYEEEE. The DNA for the CDR3 is TGTGCCAGCAGTACAGCTTACGAGCAGTACTTC. Amino acid sequence: CASSTAYEQYF.

The chain employs TRBV5-1 and TRBJ2-5; TRBD2 might be the D (5 bases). Trimming removed 0 bases at V and 9 bases at J, with 12 bases between. Germline loops: CDR1 SGHRS, CDR2 YFSETQ. The CDR3 length is 13 residues. In DNA form, the CDR3 reads TGCGCCAGCAGCTTGGTCGTGGAAGCGGCCCAGTACTTC. It translates to CASSLVVEAAQYF.

This sequence joins TRBV9 and TRBJ1-2; TRBD1 is a possible D gene (6 bases). This CDR3 is 16 amino acids long. Trimming removed 5 bases from V and 4 bases from J, with 21 bases in between. Germline assignment: CDR1 SGDLS and CDR2 YYNGEE. CDR3 sequence (DNA): TGTGCCAGCAGTCGGGGGGCAGGGATCTCGGTCTATGGCTACACCTTC. As protein: CASSRGAGISVYGYTF.

This chain uses TRBV18 with TRBJ1-2; 10 bases align to TRBD1. Trimming at V came to 3 bases and at J to 7 bases, leaving 8 bases not matched to a gene. The CDR3 is 15 amino acids. The germline V gene has CDR1 KGHSH and CDR2 LQKENI. This chain's CDR3 is CASSPRTGGLSGYTF. The CDR3 DNA is TGTGCCAGCTCACCCCGGACAGGGGGTCTTAGTGGCTACACCTTC.

This sequence joins TRBV28 and TRBJ1-2; D ambiguous. The CDR3 is made up of 11 amino acids. Germline CDR1 reads MDHEN; CDR2 reads SYDVKM. The V end lost 4 bases, the J end lost 8 bases, and 8 bases lay between the germline ends. In nucleotides, the CDR3 is TGTGCCAGCAGTTCGACAAGAGGCTACACCTTC. This gives the protein CASSSTRGYTF.

This clone was observed a handful of times. The chain links TRBV28 to TRBJ1-5; weak D call: TRBD1 (5 bases). The germline gives CDR1 MDHEN, CDR2 SYDVKM. The CDR3 runs 15 residues. Deletions cut 3 bases from V and 6 bases from J, with 15 bases between. CDR3 bases: TGTGCCAGCAGTTTTGTGGCCAAGGGGCGTCAGCCCCAGCATTTT. Its protein is CASSFVAKGRQPQHF.

The rearrangement joins TRBV5-1 to TRBJ1-1; D is possibly TRBD1 (6 bases). The CDR3 runs to 14 residues. Germline assignment: CDR1 SGHRS and CDR2 YFSETQ. Trimming shortened V by 0 bases and J by 4 bases, and 10 bases separated the two germline ends. This chain's CDR3 is CASSLAGDGTEAFF. Here the CDR3 DNA reads TGCGCCAGCAGCTTGGCAGGGGACGGCACTGAAGCTTTCTTT.

The chain is built from TRBV4-1 and TRBJ1-1, with D maybe TRBD1 (6 bases). CDR1 is MGHRA and CDR2 is YSYEKL in the germline V gene. This CDR3 has 15 residues. V lost 4 bases and J 1 base, leaving 13 bases between the germline ends. CDR3 amino acids: CASSLSGTQNTEAFF. The DNA for the CDR3 is TGCGCCAGCAGCCTGTCAGGGACACAGAACACTGAAGCTTTCTTT.

This sequence joins TRBV2 and TRBJ2-5, with 9 bases aligning to TRBD1. Per the germline V gene, CDR1 is SNHLY and CDR2 is FYNNEI. The CDR3 extends over 14 amino acids. Trimming took 7 bases from V and 6 from J; bases not matched to a gene: 9. The chain's CDR3 is CASNPGQGRKTQYF. The CDR3, as DNA: TGTGCCAGCAACCCGGGACAGGGAAGAAAGACCCAGTACTTC.

The gene calls are TRBV5-1 and TRBJ2-7; a weak D match, TRBD2 (5 bases). Germline CDR1 is SGHRS and CDR2 is YFSETQ. The length of the CDR3 is 15 residues. V lost 1 base and J 0 bases, leaving 11 bases between the germline ends. CDR3 bases: TGCGCCAGCAGCTTGTTCCCCGGGAACTCCTACGAGCAGTACTTC. Residues: CASSLFPGNSYEQYF.